This TCR beta chain is drawn from a study of shared clonotypes between healthy human individuals. In the study overall: CD4 naive cells filled three plates per donor, CD4 memory three, CD8 naive two and CD8 memory one. Points from the study as a whole: Owing to a small donor count, the genetic and exposure-history diversity represented was limited.

As for this clone: Its antigen is as yet unknown.

Sequencing was performed with immunoSEQ multiplex PCR; in TCRdb, only in-frame clones are kept and a portion is missing. This table holds over a million clones, roughly 96% found once. Sequencing used naive CD4+ T cells sorted from blood. The subset here: CD45RA+ positively selected. The TCR comes from a man aged 25 to 45 in good health.

Written as DNA, the CDR3 is TGTGCCAGCAGTTCCGGGGAGCTGTTTTTT. Residues: CASSSGELFF. The chain combines TRBV6-1 with TRBJ2-2; D unresolved. The CDR3 runs to 10 residues. Germline V CDR1 and CDR2: MNHNS, SASEGT. Trimming removed 5 bases at V and 6 bases at J, with 1 base between.